One sample yielded the 24 T cell receptor beta chains listed below, sequenced in a study of CD8 T cells in ankylosing spondylitis. One entry per CDR3 protein, called by TCRdb with MiXCR from the 5' RACE reads. This table has 250,000 to 350,000 distinct CDR3 sequences, roughly 20% appearing once. What was sequenced was blood, either unsorted or a sorted T cell fraction (not recorded which). The receptors shown here come from a male donor with ankylosing spondylitis or in good health (not recorded which).

The chain combines TRBV5-1 with TRBJ1-2; a weak D match, TRBD1 (6 bases). Germline lookup yields CDR1 SGHRS and CDR2 YFSETQ. The CDR3 spans 15 residues. Trimming cost V 6 bases and J 5 bases, with 20 bases left between them. CDR3 sequence reads: CASNPNLGGAYGYTF. The CDR3 DNA follows: TGCGCCAGCAACCCAAACCTAGGGGGGGCGTATGGCTACACCTTC.

This clonotype was found many times. The chain has TRBV12-3 or TRBV12-4 and TRBJ2-5; possibly TRBD2 for D (6 bases). This CDR3 is 15 amino acids long. V was pared by 3 bases and J by 1 base, with 12 bases between. CDR3 bases: TGTGCCAGCAGTTTTCAAGCGGGTGTCCAAGAGACCCAGTACTTC. Translation: CASSFQAGVQETQYF.

The chain has TRBV6-5 and TRBJ1-1; 8 bases are shared with TRBD1. The CDR3 contains 17 residues. The trim removed 0 bases at V and 9 bases at J, leaving 15 bases unmatched. Germline V lookup: CDR1 MNHEY, CDR2 SVGAGI. The CDR3 protein is CASSYSAGQGFRPQAFF. CDR3 DNA: TGTGCCAGCAGTTACTCAGCCGGACAGGGCTTTCGTCCTCAAGCTTTCTTT.

This rearrangement joins TRBV7-2 to TRBJ2-3; a weak D match, TRBD2 (6 bases). Germline V gene lookup returns CDR1 SGHTA and CDR2 FQGNSA. This CDR3 is built from 18 residues. V lost 2 bases, J lost 4 bases, and 22 bases lay in between. CDR3 in DNA: TGTGCCAGCAGCTTATCGCTCTGGGCGGGGTCACGGGCAGATACGCAGTATTTT. Translating it yields CASSLSLWAGSRADTQYF. The full variable domain, its missing parts supplied by reference TRBV7-2 and TRBJ2-3, is GAGVSQSPSNKVTEKGKDVELRCDPISGHTALYWYRQSLGQGLEFLIYFQGNSAPDKSGLPSDRFSAERTGGSVSTLTIQRTQQEDSAVYLCASSLSLWAGSRADTQYFGPGTRLTVL.

This rearrangement joins TRBV11-2 to TRBJ2-1; maybe TRBD1 (5 bases). The germline CDR1 and CDR2 sequences are SGHAT and FQNNGV. V lost 1 base to trimming and J lost 6 bases, with 16 bases between them. There are 16 residues in the CDR3. DNA of the CDR3: TGTGCCAGCAGCTTAGGTGGGCAGGGTAGGATCAATGAGCAGTTCTTC. Translating gives CASSLGGQGRINEQFF.

This chain uses TRBV6-2 or TRBV6-3 with TRBJ2-1, with 16 bases that match TRBD2. The V and J ends lost 5 bases and 2 bases, in that order; junction bases with no gene match: 6. Germline-derived CDR1 and CDR2 are MNHEY and SVGEGT. This CDR3 spans 18 amino acids. CDR3 residues: CASSRGLAGGNTYNEQFF. As DNA, the CDR3 is TGTGCCAGCAGTCGGGGACTAGCGGGAGGGAACACCTACAATGAGCAGTTCTTC.

This clonotype was seen more than once but under ten times. The chain combines TRBV21-1 with TRBJ2-7. TRBV21-1 is a recognized pseudogene. CDR3 length: 16 residues. CDR3 in amino acids: CASSSRLQLPPYEQYV. Written as DNA, the CDR3 is TGTGCCAGCAGCTCCAGACTTCAACTACCGCCCTACGAGCAGTACGTC.

This chain connects TRBV5-6 to TRBJ2-3; 12 bases map to TRBD2. The CDR3 is 22 amino acids. The J segment lost 0 bases and the V segment lost 4 bases, leaving 21 bases of the junction unmatched. Germline CDR1 reads SGHDT; CDR2 reads YYEEEE. The CDR3 loop reads CASSLSSSGRARILVSTDTQYF. DNA of the CDR3: TGTGCCAGCAGCCTGTCGTCTAGCGGGAGGGCCAGAATATTAGTGAGCACAGATACGCAGTATTTT.

The V gene is TRBV15, the J gene TRBJ1-5, with 8 positions matching TRBD1. The CDR3 contains 16 residues. Germline CDR1 is LNHNV and CDR2 is YYDKDF (reference sequence). J lost 2 bases, V lost 0 bases, and 3 bases had no gene match. This chain's CDR3 is CATSRDRGQGNQPQHF. The DNA for the CDR3 is TGTGCCACCAGCAGAGATCGGGGACAGGGCAATCAGCCCCAGCATTTT. Filled out from reference TRBV15 and TRBJ1-5, the complete variable domain reads DAMVIQNPRYQVTQFGKPVTLSCSQTLNHNVMYWYQQKSSQAPKLLFHYYDKDFNNEADTPDNFQSRRPNTSFCFLDIRSPGLGDTAMYLCATSRDRGQGNQPQHFGDGTRLSIL.

This clonotype has just a few counts. The chain combines TRBV3-1 with TRBJ1-4; D might be TRBD1 (5 bases). Germline V gene data show CDR1 as LGHDT and CDR2 as YNNKEL (reference sequence). The germline V and J ends were trimmed by 4 bases and 0 bases, with 9 bases remaining between them. This CDR3 has 15 amino acids. The CDR3 spells CASSRDYPTNEKLFF. The CDR3 nucleotides read TGTGCCAGCAGCCGGGACTATCCAACTAATGAAAAACTGTTTTTT.

This clonotype showed up just a few times. The rearrangement links TRBV9 to TRBJ2-1; 8 nucleotides align to TRBD2. Germline CDR1 SGDLS, CDR2 YYNGEE. Unmatched junction bases numbered 5, after V lost 5 bases and J lost 4 bases. This CDR3 is built from 14 residues. The CDR3 sequence is CASSVSGEYNEQFF. The CDR3 coding sequence is TGTGCCAGCAGTGTTAGCGGGGAATACAATGAGCAGTTCTTC.

In nucleotides, the CDR3 is TGCAGTGCTAGAGTTGGGTCGACTTATAGGCTCAATGAGCAGTTCTTC. Its protein is CSARVGSTYRLNEQFF. The chain couples TRBV20-1 to TRBJ2-1; D remains ambiguous. Germline V lookup: CDR1 DFQATT, CDR2 SNEGSKA (reference sequence). Trimming shortened V by 1 base and J by 6 bases, and 19 bases separated the two germline ends. The CDR3 extends over 16 amino acids.

Only a few counts were recorded for this clonotype. The chain has TRBV7-9 and TRBJ2-3; D is undetermined. The germline V and J ends were trimmed by 1 base and 2 bases, with 10 bases remaining between them. Per the germline V gene, CDR1 is SEHNR and CDR2 is FQNEAQ (reference sequence). The CDR3 consists of 15 residues. The CDR3 here is CASSLGSTDTDTQYF. DNA for the CDR3: TGTGCCAGCAGCTTAGGTTCCACAGACACAGATACGCAGTATTTT.

The genes are TRBV25-1 and TRBJ1-1; D not resolved. CDR3 length: 14 residues. Germline loops: CDR1 MGHDK, CDR2 SYGVNS. Trimming removed 1 base at V and 1 base at J, with 7 bases between. This chain's CDR3 is CASSELPGNTEAFF. As DNA, the CDR3 is TGTGCCAGCAGTGAATTGCCCGGGAACACTGAAGCTTTCTTT.

The chain carries TRBV6-2 or TRBV6-3 and TRBJ2-1; the match to TRBD2 covers 9 bases. The V gene end was trimmed by 5 bases and the J gene end by 6 bases; junction bases not matched to a gene: 8. CDR1 is MNHEY and CDR2 is SVGEGT in the germline V gene. The CDR3 extends over 15 amino acids. The CDR3 coding sequence is TGTGCCAGCAGTAACACGGTAGCGGGAGTCAATGAGCAGTTCTTC. Translated, it gives CASSNTVAGVNEQFF.

The table lists this clonotype with a few counts. The chain links TRBV5-1 to TRBJ1-2; possibly TRBD1 for D (6 bases). CDR3 size: 13 residues. Germline V gene lookup returns CDR1 SGHRS and CDR2 YFSETQ. V was clipped by 3 bases and J by 5 bases, with 11 bases between them. CDR3 region: CASSSGQFYGYTF. As DNA, the CDR3 is TGCGCCAGCAGCTCCGGACAGTTTTATGGCTACACCTTC. The variable domain in full, with the rest retrieved from reference TRBV5-1 and TRBJ1-2, is KAGVTQTPRYLIKTRGQQVTLSCSPISGHRSVSWYQQTPGQGLQFLFEYFSETQRNKGNFPGRFSGRQFSNSRSEMNVSTLELGDSALYLCASSSGQFYGYTFGSGTRLTVV.

In this sample, this clonotype turned up a few times. The chain links TRBV6-1 to TRBJ2-1, with TRBD1 identical over 11 bases. The CDR3 sequence is 14 residues long. CDR1 is MNHNS, CDR2 SASEGT, per germline. The V and J ends lost 6 bases and 7 bases, in that order; junction bases with no gene match: 5. CDR3 nucleotides: TGTGCCAGCAGAGGGGACAGGGGGGGAAATGAGCAGTTCTTC. Translating gives CASRGDRGGNEQFF.

This clonotype was seen only a few times. The chain joins TRBV12-3 or TRBV12-4 to TRBJ2-5; D possibly corresponds to TRBD2 (6 bases). CDR3 size: 14 residues. Trimming took 4 bases from V and 1 from J, leaving 10 bases between them. The CDR3 DNA reads as TGTGCCAGCAGTTACGGGACTGGCCAAGAGACCCAGTACTTC. The encoded protein is CASSYGTGQETQYF.

The rearrangement links TRBV5-1 to TRBJ2-1; tentative D call: TRBD1 (6 bases). Between the trimmed V and J ends, which lost 3 bases and 15 bases, there was a span of 22 bases. From germline, CDR1 is SGHRS and CDR2 YFSETQ. The CDR3 extends over 14 amino acids. The CDR3 bases are TGCGCCAGCAGCTATAACAGGGATGCCGTCAGGCCGTTCTTC. Residues: CASSYNRDAVRPFF.

In its sample, this clonotype was seen a few times. The chain joins TRBV6-5 to TRBJ2-1; D is perhaps TRBD1 (6 bases). Trimming cost V 4 bases and J 13 bases, with 14 bases left between them. The germline gives CDR1 MNHEY, CDR2 SVGAGI. This CDR3 region has 12 residues. The CDR3 DNA reads TGTGCCAGCAGTTTCGCGACAGGACAACAGTTCTTC. This codes for CASSFATGQQFF.

V usage is TRBV6-2 or TRBV6-3 and J usage is TRBJ1-6; the D gene is possibly TRBD1 (6 bases). V was shortened by 2 bases and J by 10 bases, with 12 bases between the two germline ends. CDR1 and CDR2 from the germline V gene are MNHEY and SVGEGT. The length of the CDR3 is 14 residues. The CDR3 region has the DNA TGTGCCAGCAGTTACCGGGGGGGCCCATCACCCCTCCACTTT. The encoded protein is CASSYRGGPSPLHF.

Ten or more counts support this clonotype. The chain joins TRBV3-1 to TRBJ2-1; possible D gene TRBD2, 5 bases. This CDR3 spans 13 amino acids. The germline CDR1 and CDR2 sequences are LGHDT and YNNKEL (reference sequence). The V gene lost 1 base and the J gene lost 5 bases, with 6 bases spanning the gap. The CDR3, as DNA: TGTGCCAGCAGCCAAGGGACTCACAATGAGCAGTTCTTC. Its protein product is CASSQGTHNEQFF.

A note on this clonotype: At one of its ends the junction is not consistent with the germline gene, which may arise from a read error. This sequence joins TRBV20-1 and TRBJ2-3; 8 bases line up with TRBD1. Germline V lookup: CDR1 DFQATT, CDR2 SNEGSKA (reference sequence). This CDR3 has 15 amino acids. The CDR3 sequence: CGARRTGRFTDTQYF. CDR3 sequence (DNA): TGCGGTGCTAGGCGGACAGGGAGATTCACAGATACGCAGTATTTT.

In its sample, this clonotype was seen a few times. V usage is TRBV20-1 and J usage is TRBJ2-7; 15 bases map to TRBD2. This CDR3 is built from 15 residues. Trimming cost V 3 bases and J 7 bases; bases outside gene matches: 7. Germline-derived CDR1 and CDR2 are DFQATT and SNEGSKA (reference sequence). CDR3 residues: CSASGLAGGFFEQYV. As DNA, the CDR3 is TGCAGTGCTAGTGGACTAGCGGGGGGGTTTTTTGAGCAGTACGTC.